This TCR beta chain is drawn from a study of CD8 T cells in ankylosing spondylitis. Deletions cut 0 bases from V and 6 bases from J, with 15 bases between. Germline-derived CDR1 and CDR2 are DFQATT and SNEGSKA (reference sequence). CDR3 length: 15 residues. This clonotype was seen a handful of times. Antigen specificity is unknown. Findings and limits, study-wide: Those disease-linked clones were CD8+; they were also relatively rare in peripheral blood.

Researchers built TCR beta libraries using quantitative 5'-RACE with molecular barcodes. TCRdb reanalysed the 5' RACE reads using MiXCR and keeps one entry per CDR3 protein. The sample has nearly 250,000 distinct CDR3 sequences, 32% seen once. This chain uses TRBV20-1 with TRBJ2-1, with D possibly matching TRBD2 (6 bases). The sequencing sample was made of blood, either unsorted or a sorted T cell fraction (not recorded which). The receptor's source is a male donor with ankylosing spondylitis or in good health (not recorded which). The CDR3 coding sequence is TGCAGTGCTAGAGATCCAACGGGGGAAACCAATGAGCAGTTCTTC. This encodes CSARDPTGETNEQFF.